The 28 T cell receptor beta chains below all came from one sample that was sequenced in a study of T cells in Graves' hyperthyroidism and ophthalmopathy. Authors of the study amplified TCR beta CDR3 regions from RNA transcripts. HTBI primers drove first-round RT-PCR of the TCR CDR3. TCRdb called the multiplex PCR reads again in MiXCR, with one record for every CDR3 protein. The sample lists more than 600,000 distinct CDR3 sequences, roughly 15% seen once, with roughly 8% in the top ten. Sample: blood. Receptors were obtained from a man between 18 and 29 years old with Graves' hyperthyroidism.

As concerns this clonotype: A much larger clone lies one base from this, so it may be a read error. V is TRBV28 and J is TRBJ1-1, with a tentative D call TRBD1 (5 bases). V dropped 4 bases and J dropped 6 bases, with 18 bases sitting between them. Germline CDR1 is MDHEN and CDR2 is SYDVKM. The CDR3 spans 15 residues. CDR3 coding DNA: TGTGCCAGCAGTTCCCACTCAGGGCATCGCGCTGAAGCTTTCTTT. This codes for CASSSHSGHRAEAFF.

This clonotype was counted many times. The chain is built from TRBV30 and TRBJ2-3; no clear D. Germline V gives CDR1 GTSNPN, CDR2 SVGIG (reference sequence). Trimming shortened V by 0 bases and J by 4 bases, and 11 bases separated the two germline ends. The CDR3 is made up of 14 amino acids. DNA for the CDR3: TGTGCCTGGAGTGTATTTGGAGCCCCAGATACGCAGTATTTT. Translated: CAWSVFGAPDTQYF.

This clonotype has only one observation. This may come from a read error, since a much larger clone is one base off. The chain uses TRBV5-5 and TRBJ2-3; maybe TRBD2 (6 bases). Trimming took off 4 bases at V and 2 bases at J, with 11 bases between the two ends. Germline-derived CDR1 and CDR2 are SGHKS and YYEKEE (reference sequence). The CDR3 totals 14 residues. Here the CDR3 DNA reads TGTGCCAGCAGCAGTGGAGGGGCCACAGATACGCAGTATTTT. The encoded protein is CASSSGGATDTQYF.

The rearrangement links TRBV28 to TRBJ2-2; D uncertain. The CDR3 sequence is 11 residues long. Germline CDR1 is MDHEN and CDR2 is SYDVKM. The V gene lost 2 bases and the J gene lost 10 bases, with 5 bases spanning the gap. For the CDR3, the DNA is TGTGCCAGCAGTTTACAGGCGGAGCTGTTTTTT. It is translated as CASSLQAELFF.

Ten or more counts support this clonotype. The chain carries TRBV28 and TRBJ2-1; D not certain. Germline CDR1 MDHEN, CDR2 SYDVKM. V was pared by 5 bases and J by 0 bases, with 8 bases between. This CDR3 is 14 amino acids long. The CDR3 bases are TGTGCCAGCAGTGTCCCGCGCTCCTACAATGAGCAGTTCTTC. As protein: CASSVPRSYNEQFF.

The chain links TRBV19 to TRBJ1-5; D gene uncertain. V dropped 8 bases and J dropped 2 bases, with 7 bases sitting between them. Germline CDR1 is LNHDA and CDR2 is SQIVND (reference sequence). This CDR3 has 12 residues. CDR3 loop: CASHVGNQPQHF. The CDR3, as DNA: TGTGCCAGTCACGTAGGCAATCAGCCCCAGCATTTT.

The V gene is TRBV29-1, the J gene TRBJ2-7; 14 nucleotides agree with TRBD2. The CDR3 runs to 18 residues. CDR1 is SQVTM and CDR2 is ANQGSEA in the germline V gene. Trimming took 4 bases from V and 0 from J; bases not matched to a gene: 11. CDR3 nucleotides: TGCAGCGTTGCCGGACTAGCGGGAGGAACGGATAGCTCCTACGAGCAGTACTTC. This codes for CSVAGLAGGTDSSYEQYF.

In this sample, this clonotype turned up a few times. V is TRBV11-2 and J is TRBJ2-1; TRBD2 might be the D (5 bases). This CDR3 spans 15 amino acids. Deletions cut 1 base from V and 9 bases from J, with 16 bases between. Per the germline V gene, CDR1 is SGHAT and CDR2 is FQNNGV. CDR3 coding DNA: TGTGCCAGCAGCTTAGGAGTTGGCGGGCAGCGTGAGCAGTTCTTC. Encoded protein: CASSLGVGGQREQFF.

CDR3 in DNA: TGTGCCAGCAGCTTGGCGGACAGTGTCTCGGAGACCCAGTACTTC. Amino acids: CASSLADSVSETQYF. The chain carries TRBV7-3 and TRBJ2-5; D might be TRBD1 (6 bases). V shed 3 bases and J shed 5 bases, with 16 bases lying between them. The CDR3 is made up of 15 amino acids. Germline V CDR1 and CDR2: SGHTA, FQGTGA.

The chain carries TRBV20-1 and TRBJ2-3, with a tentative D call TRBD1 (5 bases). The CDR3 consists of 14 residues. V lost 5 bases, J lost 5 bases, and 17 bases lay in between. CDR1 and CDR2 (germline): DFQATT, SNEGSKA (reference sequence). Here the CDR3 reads CSAGRVPGIDTQYF. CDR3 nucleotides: TGCAGTGCTGGCAGGGTTCCTGGCATAGATACGCAGTATTTT.

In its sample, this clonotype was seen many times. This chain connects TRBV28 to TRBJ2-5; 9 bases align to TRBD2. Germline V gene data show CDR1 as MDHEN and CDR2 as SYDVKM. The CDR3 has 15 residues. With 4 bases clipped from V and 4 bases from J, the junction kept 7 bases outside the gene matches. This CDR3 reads CASSSRAGGLETQYF. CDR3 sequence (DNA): TGTGCCAGCAGTTCTCGGGCGGGAGGGTTAGAGACCCAGTACTTC.

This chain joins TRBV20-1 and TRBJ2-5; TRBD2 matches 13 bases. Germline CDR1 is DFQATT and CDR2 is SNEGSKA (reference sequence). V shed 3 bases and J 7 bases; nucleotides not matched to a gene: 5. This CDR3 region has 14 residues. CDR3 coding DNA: TGCAGTGCTAGTGGACTAGCGGGAGAAGGGACCCAGTACTTC. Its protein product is CSASGLAGEGTQYF.

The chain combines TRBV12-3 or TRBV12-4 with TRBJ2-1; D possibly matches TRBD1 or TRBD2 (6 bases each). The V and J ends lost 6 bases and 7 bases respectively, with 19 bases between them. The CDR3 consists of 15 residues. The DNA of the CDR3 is TGTGCCAGCAGCTCCCCCGGGGGCCTGGTTAATGAGCAGTTCTTC. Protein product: CASSSPGGLVNEQFF.

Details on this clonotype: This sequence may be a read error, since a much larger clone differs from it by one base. CDR3 sequence: CAWSGGFTGELFF. The CDR3 DNA reads TGTGCCTGGAGTGGAGGGTTCACCGGGGAGCTGTTTTTT. The chain has TRBV30 and TRBJ2-2, with D maybe TRBD2 (5 bases). Between the trimmed V and J ends, which lost 1 base and 4 bases, there was a span of 7 bases. Germline V gene sequence: CDR1 GTSNPN, CDR2 SVGIG (reference sequence). The CDR3 contains 13 residues.

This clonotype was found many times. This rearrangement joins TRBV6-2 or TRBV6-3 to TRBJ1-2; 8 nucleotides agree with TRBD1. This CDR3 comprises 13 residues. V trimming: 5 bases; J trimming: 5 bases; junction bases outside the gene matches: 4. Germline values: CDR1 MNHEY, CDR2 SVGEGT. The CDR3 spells CASSRDRGYGYTF. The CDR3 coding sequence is TGTGCCAGCAGTAGAGACAGGGGATATGGCTACACCTTC.

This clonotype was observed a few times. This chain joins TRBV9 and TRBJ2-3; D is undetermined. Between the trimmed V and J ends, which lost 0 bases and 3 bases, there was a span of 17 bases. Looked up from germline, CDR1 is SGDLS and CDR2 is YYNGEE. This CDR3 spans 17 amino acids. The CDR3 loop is CASSVESGIPGTDTQYF. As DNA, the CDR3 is TGTGCCAGCAGCGTAGAATCCGGCATCCCCGGAACAGATACGCAGTATTTT.

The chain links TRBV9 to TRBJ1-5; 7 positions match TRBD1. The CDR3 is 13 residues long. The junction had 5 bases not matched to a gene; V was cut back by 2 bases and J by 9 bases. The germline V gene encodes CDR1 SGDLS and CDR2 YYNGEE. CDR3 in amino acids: CASSVDREGPQHF. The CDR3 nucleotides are TGTGCCAGCAGCGTCGACAGGGAAGGGCCCCAGCATTTT.

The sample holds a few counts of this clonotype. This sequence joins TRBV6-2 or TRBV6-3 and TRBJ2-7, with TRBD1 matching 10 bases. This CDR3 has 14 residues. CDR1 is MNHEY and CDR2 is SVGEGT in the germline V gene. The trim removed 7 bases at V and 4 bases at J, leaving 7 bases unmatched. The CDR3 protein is CASKGTGELYEQYF. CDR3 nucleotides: TGTGCCAGCAAGGGGACAGGGGAGCTTTACGAGCAGTACTTC.

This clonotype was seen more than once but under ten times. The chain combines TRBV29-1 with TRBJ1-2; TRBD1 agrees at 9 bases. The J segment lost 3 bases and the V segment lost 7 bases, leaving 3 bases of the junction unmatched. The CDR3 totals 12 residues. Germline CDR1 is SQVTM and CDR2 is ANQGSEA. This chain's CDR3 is CSGRDRDYGYTF. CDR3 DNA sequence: TGCAGCGGCCGGGACAGGGACTATGGCTACACCTTC.

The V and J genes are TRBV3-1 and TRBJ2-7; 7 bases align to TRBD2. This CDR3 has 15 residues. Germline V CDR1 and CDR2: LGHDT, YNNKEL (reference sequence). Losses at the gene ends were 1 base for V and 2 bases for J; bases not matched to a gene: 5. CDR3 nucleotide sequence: TGTGCCAGCAGCCAAGCGGGAGGCTTTGCCTACGAGCAGTACTTC. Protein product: CASSQAGGFAYEQYF.

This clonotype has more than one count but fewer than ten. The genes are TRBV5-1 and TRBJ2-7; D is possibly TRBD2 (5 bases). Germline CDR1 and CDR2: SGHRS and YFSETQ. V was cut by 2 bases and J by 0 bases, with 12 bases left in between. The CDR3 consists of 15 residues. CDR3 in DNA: TGCGCCAGCAGCTTATTCCCGGGGTTCTCCTACGAGCAGTACTTC. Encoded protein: CASSLFPGFSYEQYF.

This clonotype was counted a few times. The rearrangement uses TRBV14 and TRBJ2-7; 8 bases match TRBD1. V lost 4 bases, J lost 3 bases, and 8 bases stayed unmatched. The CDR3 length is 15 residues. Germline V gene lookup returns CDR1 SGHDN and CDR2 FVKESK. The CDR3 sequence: CASSLPDRDVYEQYF. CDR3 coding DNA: TGTGCCAGCAGCCTCCCGGACAGGGATGTCTACGAGCAGTACTTC.

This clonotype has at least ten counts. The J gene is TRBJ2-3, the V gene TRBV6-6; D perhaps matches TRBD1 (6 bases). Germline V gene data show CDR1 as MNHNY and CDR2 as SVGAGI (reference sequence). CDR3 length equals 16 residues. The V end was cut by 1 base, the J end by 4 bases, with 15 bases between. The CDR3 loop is CASSYFQGTGPDTQYF. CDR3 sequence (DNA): TGTGCCAGCAGTTACTTTCAGGGGACCGGGCCAGATACGCAGTATTTT.

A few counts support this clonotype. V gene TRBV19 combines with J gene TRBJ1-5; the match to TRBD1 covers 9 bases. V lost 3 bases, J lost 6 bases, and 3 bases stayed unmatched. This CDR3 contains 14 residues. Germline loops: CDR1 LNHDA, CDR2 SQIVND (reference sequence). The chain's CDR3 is CASSMTGGGQPQHF. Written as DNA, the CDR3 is TGTGCCAGTAGTATGACAGGGGGTGGTCAGCCCCAGCATTTT. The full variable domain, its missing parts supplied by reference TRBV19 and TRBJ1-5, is DGGITQSPKYLFRKEGQNVTLSCEQNLNHDAMYWYRQDPGQGLRLIYYSQIVNDFQKGDIAEGYSVSREKKESFPLTVTSAQKNPTAFYLCASSMTGGGQPQHFGDGTRLSIL.

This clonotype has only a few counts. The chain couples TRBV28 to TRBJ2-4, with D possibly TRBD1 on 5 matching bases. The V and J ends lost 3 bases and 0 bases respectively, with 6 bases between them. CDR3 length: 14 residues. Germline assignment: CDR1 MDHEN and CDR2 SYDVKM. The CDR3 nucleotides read TGTGCCAGCAGTTTCAGGGAAGCCAAAAACATTCAGTACTTC. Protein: CASSFREAKNIQYF.

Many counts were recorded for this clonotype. The CDR3 is CSARAGGRNEQFF. CDR3 in DNA: TGCAGTGCTCGCGCTGGGGGACGTAATGAGCAGTTCTTC. The J gene is TRBJ2-1, the V gene TRBV20-1, with D possibly called TRBD1 or TRBD2 (5 bases each). Germline V gene data show CDR1 as DFQATT and CDR2 as SNEGSKA (reference sequence). The CDR3 is 13 residues long. The V end lost 5 bases, the J end lost 7 bases, and 15 bases lay between the germline ends.

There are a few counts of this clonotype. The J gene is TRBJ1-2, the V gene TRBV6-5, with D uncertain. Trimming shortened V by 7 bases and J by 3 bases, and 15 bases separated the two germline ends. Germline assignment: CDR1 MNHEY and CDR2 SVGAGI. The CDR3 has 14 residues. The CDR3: CASTPREEYYGYTF. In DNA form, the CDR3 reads TGTGCCAGCACCCCCCGGGAGGAGTACTATGGCTACACCTTC.

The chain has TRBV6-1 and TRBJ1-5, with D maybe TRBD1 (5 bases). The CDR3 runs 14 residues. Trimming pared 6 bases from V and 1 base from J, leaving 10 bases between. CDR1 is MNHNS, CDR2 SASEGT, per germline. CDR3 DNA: TGTGCCAGCAGGAGGCGGGGGAGCAATCAGCCCCAGCATTTT. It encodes CASRRRGSNQPQHF.